Listed below are T cell receptor beta chains from one sample, sequenced in a study of CD8+CD57+ T cells in acquired aplastic anemia. From the reads, TCRdb called clonotypes with MiXCR, one entry per CDR3 protein. There are 150,000 to 200,000 distinct CDR3 sequences in the sample; less than 60% occur only once, and more than 1.5% lies in the top ten. Sequencing was carried out using sorted CD4+, CD8+, or CD8+CD57+ T cells (not recorded which) from PBMCs. These receptors were taken from a human donor with aplastic anemia. CDR3s include the opening cysteine and the closing phenylalanine or tryptophan. Each record gives: CDR3 DNA, CDR3 protein, D gene, clone size, J gene, V gene. A D gene is named only where the DNA matches it firmly. Only some rows state a clone size, as once, few, many or a class for expanded clones.

CDR3 DNA: TGTGCCAGCAGCCACGCAGTCTCTGGGGCCAACGTCCTGACTTTC
CDR3 protein: CASSHAVSGANVLTF
D gene: .
clone size: many
J gene: TRBJ2-6
V gene: TRBV12-3/TRBV12-4

CDR3 DNA: TGTGCCACCAGCAGAGGGGTACTAGGGGCTGCGCAGTATTTT
CDR3 protein: CATSRGVLGAAQYF
D gene: .
clone size: .
J gene: TRBJ2-3
V gene: TRBV15

CDR3 DNA: TGTGCCATCAGTGAAGCGATAGATGAGCAGTTCTTC
CDR3 protein: CAISEAIDEQFF
D gene: .
clone size: .
J gene: TRBJ2-1
V gene: TRBV10-3

CDR3 DNA: TGCAGTGCTAGCACAGGGGGCTACACCGGGGAGCTGTTTTTT
CDR3 protein: CSASTGGYTGELFF
D gene: TRBD1
clone size: many
J gene: TRBJ2-2
V gene: TRBV20-1

CDR3 DNA: TGTGCCATCGGGGGATTGGAGGGGAATAATCAGCCCCAGCATTTT
CDR3 protein: CAIGGLEGNNQPQHF
D gene: .
clone size: .
J gene: TRBJ1-5
V gene: TRBV10-3

CDR3 DNA: TGTGCCAGCAGTGAATTCCAGGGCCTCTATGGCTACACCTTC
CDR3 protein: CASSEFQGLYGYTF
D gene: .
clone size: .
J gene: TRBJ1-2
V gene: TRBV2

CDR3 DNA: TGTGCCACCAGCGGATCTACCGGGACAGGATATAACACCGGGGAGCTGTTTTTT
CDR3 protein: CATSGSTGTGYNTGELFF
D gene: TRBD1
clone size: .
J gene: TRBJ2-2
V gene: TRBV15

CDR3 DNA: TGCAGTGCTAGAGAAGGAGGAAACTATGGCTACACCTTC
CDR3 protein: CSAREGGNYGYTF
D gene: .
clone size: .
J gene: TRBJ1-2
V gene: TRBV20-1

CDR3 DNA: TGTGCCAGCAGCTTTCGGACAGGCAGACTCCACTTT
CDR3 protein: CASSFRTGRLHF
D gene: TRBD1
clone size: many
J gene: TRBJ1-6
V gene: TRBV5-4

CDR3 DNA: TGTGCCAGCAGCTTCAGGGGTAATGAAAAACTGTTTTTT
CDR3 protein: CASSFRGNEKLFF
D gene: .
clone size: .
J gene: TRBJ1-4
V gene: TRBV11-2

CDR3 DNA: TGCAGCGTTGAATCCGGGGTCGGAAACACCATATATTTT
CDR3 protein: CSVESGVGNTIYF
D gene: .
clone size: .
J gene: TRBJ1-3
V gene: TRBV29-1

CDR3 DNA: TGTGCCAGCAGCTTGGTTAGAGCTGATAGCGGCTACACCTTC
CDR3 protein: CASSLVRADSGYTF
D gene: .
clone size: many
J gene: TRBJ1-2
V gene: TRBV5-6

CDR3 DNA: TGTGCCAGCGCCGAGACAGTCAACACTGAAGCTTTCTTT
CDR3 protein: CASAETVNTEAFF
D gene: .
clone size: .
J gene: TRBJ1-1
V gene: TRBV9

CDR3 DNA: TGCAGTGCACCCCGGACAGGGAAGGGCCCAGAGACCCAGTACTTC
CDR3 protein: CSAPRTGKGPETQYF
D gene: TRBD1
clone size: .
J gene: TRBJ2-5
V gene: TRBV20-1

CDR3 DNA: TGTGCCATCGGTGAGTCATTCGGGAACACTGAAACTTTCTTT
CDR3 protein: CAIGESFGNTETFF
D gene: .
clone size: .
J gene: TRBJ1-1
V gene: TRBV10-3

CDR3 DNA: TGCAGTGCTAGAAGAGGGCCGTCCAATCCACCCCCCCACTTT
CDR3 protein: CSARRGPSNPPPHF
D gene: .
clone size: .
J gene: TRBJ1-6
V gene: TRBV20-1

CDR3 DNA: TGTGCCAGCAGTTACCAGGGGGCAACTTTCTTT
CDR3 protein: CASSYQGATFF
D gene: TRBD1
clone size: .
J gene: TRBJ1-1
V gene: TRBV6-2/TRBV6-3